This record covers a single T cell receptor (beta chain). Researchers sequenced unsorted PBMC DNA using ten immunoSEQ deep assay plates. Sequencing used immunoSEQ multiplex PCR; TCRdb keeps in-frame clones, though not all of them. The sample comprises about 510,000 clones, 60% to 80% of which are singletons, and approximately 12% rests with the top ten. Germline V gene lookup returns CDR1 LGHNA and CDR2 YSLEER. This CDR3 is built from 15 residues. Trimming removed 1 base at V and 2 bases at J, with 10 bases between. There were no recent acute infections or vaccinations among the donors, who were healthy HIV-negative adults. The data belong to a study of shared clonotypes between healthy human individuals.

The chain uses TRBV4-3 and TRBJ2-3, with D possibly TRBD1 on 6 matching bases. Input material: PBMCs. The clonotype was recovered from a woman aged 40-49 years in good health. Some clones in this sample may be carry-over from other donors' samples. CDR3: CASSQARGYTDTQYF. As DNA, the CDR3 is TGCGCCAGCAGCCAAGCCAGGGGATACACAGATACGCAGTATTTT.